Below, one TCR beta chain is given with its context. What it binds is not known. The source of the sample is a study of T-cell memory formation after mild COVID-19. General study points: Some responding clones appeared in pre-infection memory, suggesting cross-reactive memory joined. The study found contracting CD4+ clones mainly in CM and EM and contracting CD8+ clones in EMRA.

TCRdb used MiXCR to reprocess the 5' RACE reads, holding one entry per CDR3 protein. Of 250,000 to 400,000 distinct CDR3 sequences listed, more than 13% are singletons. Germline values: CDR1 SGDLS, CDR2 YYNGEE. CDR3 size: 16 residues. Trimming removed 7 bases from V and 5 bases from J; junction bases left unmatched: 13. This clonotype was sampled from a man aged 18 to 29 who had mild COVID-19 (a few samples of this study predate the infection). Cell type and time point are not known. The gene calls are TRBV9 and TRBJ2-1, with 9 bases aligning to TRBD2. Material for sequencing was PBMCs or a T cell subset sorted from them (not recorded which). This CDR3 reads CASADSGGIGNNEQFF. The CDR3 DNA sequence: TGTGCCAGCGCAGATAGCGGGGGTATCGGCAACAATGAGCAGTTCTTC.